This T cell receptor beta chain was sequenced for a study of cytomegalovirus exposure and HLA in healthy donors. The primer mix had 60 Vbeta and 13 Jbeta primers. Repertoires were generated with immunoSEQ multiplex PCR, while TCRdb's copy carries only in-frame clones and drops some. The table records tens of thousands of clones, around 84% of them present only once. Study results and caveats: In an earlier analysis, most TCR beta V segments were productive about 87% or about 30% of the time. In a later analysis, at a false discovery rate of 0.05, some 17,000 TCR beta sequences were associated with HLA alleles. Reports described diagnosis of cytomegalovirus status by the classifier as highly specific and sensitive.

This clone is medium-sized in the sample. Its antigen is as yet unknown. This receptor was identified in a male donor in good health and CMV-seronegative. Sequencing was carried out using PBMCs.

The CDR3: CAATDRPPYGYTF. The CDR3 DNA is TGTGCCGCAACAGACAGACCTCCCTATGGCTACACCTTC. The V and J genes are TRBV10-3 and TRBJ1-2; D possibly corresponds to TRBD1 (5 bases). Between the trimmed V and J ends, which lost 11 bases and 4 bases, there was a span of 17 bases. The CDR3 runs to 13 residues. Germline assignment: CDR1 ENHRY and CDR2 SYGVKD.